This T cell receptor beta chain was obtained from a study of cytomegalovirus exposure and HLA in healthy donors. This CDR3 spans 15 amino acids. Germline CDR1 reads SGDLS; CDR2 reads YYNGEE. V dropped 3 bases and J dropped 7; count of bases not matched to a gene: 10. This PCR relied on a set of 60 Vbeta primers and 13 Jbeta primers. Measured with immunoSEQ multiplex PCR; TCRdb has only the in-frame clones, and not every one. The sample records some 150,000 clones, nearly 80% being singletons. This clone showed up just a few times. The receptor's source is a male donor in good health and CMV-seronegative. This chain links TRBV9 with TRBJ1-1; 9 nucleotides agree with TRBD1. The specimen sequenced was PBMCs. The CDR3 nucleotides read TGTGCCAGCAGCGGATCTGACAGGGGGGCGGGTGAAGCTTTCTTT. The encoded protein is CASSGSDRGAGEAFF. Looking up the rest from reference TRBV9 and TRBJ1-1 gives the full variable domain: DSGVTQTPKHLITATGQRVTLRCSPRSGDLSVYWYQQSLDQGLQFLIQYYNGEERAKGNILERFSAQQFPDLHSELNLSSLELGDSALYFCASSGSDRGAGEAFFGQGTRLTVV.